Each of the 27 T cell receptor beta chains below was sequenced from the same sample in a study of shared clonotypes between healthy human individuals. TCRdb's table, derived via immunoSEQ multiplex PCR, lists solely in-frame clones and lacks some. The table has roughly 2,500,000 clones, approximately 94% seen once. Input material: naive CD4+ T cells from PBMCs. Subset in this sample: CD45RA+ positively selected. The receptors stem from a man between 18 and 35 years old in good health. Some clones in this sample may be carry-over from other donors' samples.

This chain links TRBV11-1 with TRBJ2-6; D is tentatively TRBD1 or TRBD2 (5 bases each). The CDR3 runs to 16 residues. Germline CDR1 reads SGHAT; CDR2 reads FQDESV (reference sequence). Trimming stripped 5 bases from V and 4 bases from J, with 15 bases between. This chain's CDR3 is CASSLAEGPGANVLTF. CDR3 sequence (DNA): TGTGCCAGCAGCCTTGCTGAGGGGCCAGGGGCCAACGTCCTGACTTTC.

This chain uses TRBV27 with TRBJ2-2; unclear D gene. This CDR3 is built from 14 residues. Germline assignment: CDR1 MNHEY and CDR2 SMNVEV (reference sequence). V lost 2 bases, J lost 4 bases, and 8 bases lay in between. CDR3 coding DNA: TGTGCCAGCAGTTTAAAGGCCTCCACCGGGGAGCTGTTTTTT. Translated: CASSLKASTGELFF.

This clone came up once. The chain joins TRBV19 to TRBJ2-7, with 7 positions matching TRBD2. The CDR3 covers 16 residues. J lost 5 bases, V lost 2 bases, and 12 bases had no gene match. Germline CDR1 and CDR2: LNHDA and SQIVND (reference sequence). CDR3 bases: TGTGCCAGTAGTATAATTTTAGGCGGGAGCTCTAACGAGCAGTACTTC. This translates into CASSIILGGSSNEQYF.

The chain is built from TRBV9 and TRBJ1-2; D is possibly TRBD1 (5 bases). CDR3 length: 15 residues. Germline CDR1 is SGDLS and CDR2 is YYNGEE. Trimming shortened V by 1 base and J by 5 bases, and 15 bases separated the two germline ends. The CDR3 protein is CASSVRSGGRYGYTF. The DNA of the CDR3 is TGTGCCAGCAGCGTAAGGAGTGGGGGGAGGTATGGCTACACCTTC.

The chain joins TRBV11-2 to TRBJ2-1, with 9 bases lining up with TRBD1. This CDR3 has 14 residues. Germline trimming cut 6 bases from V and 8 bases from J; bases unmatched to any gene: 8. CDR1 is SGHAT and CDR2 is FQNNGV in the germline V gene. The CDR3: CASRLTGGWDEQFF. The CDR3, as DNA: TGTGCCAGCAGATTGACAGGGGGATGGGATGAGCAGTTCTTC.

In its sample, this clone was seen once. V is TRBV7-3 and J is TRBJ2-1, with 7 bases identical to TRBD1. The CDR3 loop spans 15 amino acids. With 3 bases clipped from V and 1 base from J, the junction kept 3 bases outside the gene matches. From germline, CDR1 is SGHTA and CDR2 FQGTGA. The CDR3 reads CASSFAGGSYNEQFF. CDR3 bases: TGTGCCAGCAGCTTCGCAGGGGGATCCTACAATGAGCAGTTCTTC.

This rearrangement joins TRBV5-1 to TRBJ2-1; no clear D gene. Trimming left V 6 bases short and J 1 base short, with 14 bases between. Germline loops: CDR1 SGHRS, CDR2 YFSETQ. CDR3 length: 15 amino acids. CDR3 sequence reads: CASKASPESYNEQFF. CDR3 bases: TGCGCCAGCAAGGCCTCTCCGGAATCCTACAATGAGCAGTTCTTC.

The rearrangement links TRBV9 to TRBJ1-5, with D hard to call. There are 14 residues in the CDR3. Trimming stripped 2 bases from V and 2 bases from J, with 8 bases between. The germline V gene has CDR1 SGDLS and CDR2 YYNGEE. The CDR3 DNA reads TGTGCCAGCAGCGTCCGGGGAGGCAATCAGCCCCAGCATTTT. It is translated as CASSVRGGNQPQHF.

Note on this clone: Other DNA sequences in the sample encode the same CDR3. The V and J genes are TRBV5-1 and TRBJ2-3; possibly TRBD1 for D (5 bases). The V and J ends lost 2 bases and 2 bases respectively, with 9 bases between them. The CDR3 spans 14 residues. In germline, CDR1 is SGHRS, CDR2 YFSETQ. The CDR3 spells CASSFGRATDTQYF. CDR3 in DNA: TGCGCCAGCAGCTTTGGCAGGGCCACAGATACGCAGTATTTT.

V is TRBV6-1 and J is TRBJ2-5, with D perhaps matching TRBD1 (7 bases). The CDR3 consists of 13 residues. Germline V CDR1 and CDR2: MNHNS, SASEGT. Trimming pared 8 bases from V and 5 bases from J, leaving 15 bases between. The CDR3 DNA is TGTGCCAGCCGGGCAGGGGGGTATGAGACCCAGTACTTC. Its translation: CASRAGGYETQYF.

CDR3 sequence reads: CASRSGTGEETQYF. CDR3 nucleotide sequence: TGCGCCAGCAGATCCGGGACAGGGGAAGAGACCCAGTACTTC. The V and J genes are TRBV5-1 and TRBJ2-5; 10 positions match TRBD1. This CDR3 is built from 14 residues. In germline, CDR1 is SGHRS, CDR2 YFSETQ. Losses at the gene ends were 5 bases for V and 3 bases for J; bases not matched to a gene: 4.

The rearrangement uses TRBV14 and TRBJ1-1; D possibly corresponds to TRBD1 (6 bases). This CDR3 spans 13 amino acids. Germline V gene data show CDR1 as SGHDN and CDR2 as FVKESK. V lost 5 bases and J lost 10, with 17 bases in between. The CDR3 loop reads CASSTWGGHAAFF. The CDR3 DNA reads as TGTGCCAGCAGCACCTGGGGGGGACATGCAGCTTTCTTT.

The chain links TRBV7-8 to TRBJ2-2; D may be TRBD2 (6 bases). The V gene's germline CDR1 is SGHVS and CDR2 FQNEAQ. V shed 1 base and J shed 3 bases, with 15 bases lying between them. The CDR3 loop spans 17 amino acids. CDR3 in DNA: TGTGCCAGCAGCTTAGATCGGGAGTGGGCGGACACCGGGGAGCTGTTTTTT. It encodes CASSLDREWADTGELFF. Complete variable domain (other parts from reference TRBV7-8 and TRBJ2-2): GAGVSQSPRYKVAKRGQDVALRCDPISGHVSLFWYQQALGQGPEFLTYFQNEAQLDKSGLPSDRFFAERPEGSVSTLKIQRTQQEDSAVYLCASSLDREWADTGELFFGEGSRLTVL.

The chain has TRBV6-5 and TRBJ2-3, with a weak D call TRBD2 (6 bases). The CDR3 consists of 16 residues. The ends were cut back, 1 base at V and 6 bases at J, with 17 bases in the middle. Germline CDR1 and CDR2: MNHEY and SVGAGI. The CDR3 DNA reads as TGTGCCAGCAGTTACTATAAGCCAGCTGGGGGGGATACGCAGTATTTT. Amino acids: CASSYYKPAGGDTQYF.

V and J are TRBV4-3 and TRBJ1-4; 7 nucleotides align to TRBD1. J lost 5 bases, V lost 1 base, and 10 bases had no gene match. Germline CDR1 reads LGHNA; CDR2 reads YSLEER. CDR3 length: 17 amino acids. Here the CDR3 DNA reads TGCGCCAGCAGCCAAGGGTCCGGTGGGGGACAGAATGAAAAACTGTTTTTT. It yields the protein CASSQGSGGGQNEKLFF.

Regarding this clone: Other DNA variants within this sample encode the same CDR3. The genes are TRBV28 and TRBJ2-3; D call uncertain. The V and J ends lost 3 bases and 0 bases respectively, with 4 bases between them. The CDR3 spans 13 residues. From germline, CDR1 is MDHEN and CDR2 SYDVKM. In nucleotides, the CDR3 is TGTGCCAGCAGTTTGCTCAGCACAGATACGCAGTATTTT. This sequence encodes CASSLLSTDTQYF.

The rearrangement uses TRBV6-1 and TRBJ2-3; 7 bases agree with TRBD1. With V trimmed by 2 bases and J by 3 bases, 5 bases remained unmatched. The CDR3 consists of 15 residues. Looked up from germline, CDR1 is MNHNS and CDR2 is SASEGT. The CDR3 reads CASSEQGDLTDTQYF. For the CDR3, the DNA is TGTGCCAGCAGTGAACAGGGGGATCTGACAGATACGCAGTATTTT.

The chain couples TRBV4-3 to TRBJ1-4; TRBD1 might be the D (5 bases). The germline V and J ends were trimmed by 2 bases and 6 bases, with 10 bases remaining between them. This CDR3 has 14 amino acids. CDR1 and CDR2 from the germline V gene are LGHNA and YSLEER. The DNA for the CDR3 is TGCGCCAGCAGCCAACTTCGGGGGGATGAAAAACTGTTTTTT. Residues: CASSQLRGDEKLFF.

The chain has TRBV4-3 and TRBJ1-1; 7 nucleotides match TRBD1. This CDR3 is built from 14 residues. V lost 0 bases to trimming and J lost 6 bases; unmatched junction nucleotides: 4. Germline V lookup: CDR1 LGHNA, CDR2 YSLEER. The CDR3 is CASSQESQGAEAFF. CDR3 sequence (DNA): TGCGCCAGCAGCCAAGAATCTCAGGGGGCTGAAGCTTTCTTT.

Turning to this clone: Other DNA sequences within the sample encode an identical CDR3. The DNA for the CDR3 is TGCGCCAGCAGCTTCGGGACTCCCTCTGGAAACACCATATATTTT. It translates to CASSFGTPSGNTIYF. The chain links TRBV5-1 to TRBJ1-3; tentatively, D is TRBD1 (5 bases). This CDR3 comprises 15 residues. The V and J ends lost 2 bases and 0 bases respectively, with 9 bases between them. The V gene's germline CDR1 is SGHRS and CDR2 YFSETQ.

The rearrangement uses TRBV5-4 and TRBJ1-2; the match to TRBD1 covers 7 bases. The CDR3 is 17 amino acids. Trimming took 0 bases from V and 4 from J; bases not matched to a gene: 12. CDR1 and CDR2 from the germline V gene are SGHNT and YYREEE (reference sequence). CDR3 protein: CASSLGSRQGDSYGYTF. The CDR3 region has the DNA TGTGCCAGCAGCTTGGGGTCTCGACAGGGCGATTCCTATGGCTACACCTTC. Together with reference TRBV5-4 and TRBJ1-2, the CDR3 gives the full variable domain: ETGVTQSPTHLIKTRGQQVTLRCSSQSGHNTVSWYQQALGQGPQFIFQYYREEENGRGNFPPRFSGLQFPNYSSELNVNALELDDSALYLCASSLGSRQGDSYGYTFGSGTRLTVV.

The sample holds a few counts of this clone. The chain is built from TRBV14 and TRBJ1-1; a weak D match, TRBD1 (6 bases). Germline lookup yields CDR1 SGHDN and CDR2 FVKESK. This CDR3 spans 14 amino acids. Trimming removed 3 bases at V and 2 bases at J, with 10 bases between. The CDR3 bases are TGTGCCAGCAGCCAGTGGGGGGCTAACACTGAAGCTTTCTTT. The encoded protein is CASSQWGANTEAFF. The full variable domain, rest sourced from reference TRBV14 and TRBJ1-1, is EAGVTQFPSHSVIEKGQTVTLRCDPISGHDNLYWYRRVMGKEIKFLLHFVKESKQDESGMPNNRFLAERTGGTYSTLKVQPAELEDSGVYFCASSQWGANTEAFFGQGTRLTVV.

The J gene is TRBJ2-1, the V gene TRBV29-1; D possibly corresponds to TRBD1 (7 bases). This CDR3 spans 16 amino acids. Germline CDR1 reads SQVTM; CDR2 reads ANQGSEA. V shed 4 bases and J shed 4 bases, with 20 bases lying between them. CDR3 sequence reads: CSVGKGGQRLYNEQFF. As DNA, the CDR3 is TGCAGCGTTGGGAAGGGGGGACAGAGACTATACAATGAGCAGTTCTTC.

This chain uses TRBV19 with TRBJ2-2; possible D gene TRBD2, 6 bases. The CDR3 consists of 14 residues. V lost 7 bases, J lost 6 bases, and 15 bases lay in between. Per the germline V gene, CDR1 is LNHDA and CDR2 is SQIVND (reference sequence). Here the CDR3 DNA reads TGTGCCAGTAAACTAGCTCCTGTCCCCGGGGAGCTGTTTTTT. It specifies CASKLAPVPGELFF.

The genes are TRBV5-1 and TRBJ2-7, with a weak D call TRBD2 (6 bases). The CDR3 extends over 16 amino acids. Trimming left V 4 bases short and J 2 bases short, with 19 bases between. CDR1 is SGHRS and CDR2 is YFSETQ in the germline V gene. CDR3 nucleotides: TGCGCCAGCAGCGGGGGGTACGGCGGGAACACCTACGAGCAGTACTTC. It specifies CASSGGYGGNTYEQYF.

The chain has TRBV19 and TRBJ1-3; D is ambiguous. The CDR3 has 16 residues. Looked up from germline, CDR1 is LNHDA and CDR2 is SQIVND (reference sequence). Trimming pared 2 bases from V and 4 bases from J, leaving 15 bases between. For the CDR3, the DNA is TGTGCCAGTAGTATACCGGGCCAGCGTCCGGGAAACACCATATATTTT. Its translation is CASSIPGQRPGNTIYF.

The V and J genes are TRBV5-4 and TRBJ1-2; D is undetermined. Between the trimmed V and J ends, which lost 4 bases and 7 bases, there was a span of 17 bases. In germline, CDR1 is SGHNT, CDR2 YYREEE (reference sequence). The CDR3 covers 14 residues. The CDR3 here is CASSTVQRAGGYTF. In DNA form, the CDR3 reads TGTGCCAGCAGCACGGTACAGCGGGCGGGTGGCTACACCTTC.